This TCR beta chain was documented in a study of T-cell reconstitution after alpha-beta-depleted transplantation in children. The length of the CDR3 is 16 residues. V was shortened by 2 bases and J by 4 bases, with 18 bases between the two germline ends. The germline V gene has CDR1 SGHNT and CDR2 YYREEE (reference sequence). Molecular barcoding with unique molecular identifiers was used for the TCRbeta library. TCRdb redid the calling of the PCR reads with MiXCR, one entry per CDR3 protein. The sample has around 700,000 distinct CDR3 sequences; roughly 13% are singletons. Sequencing was performed on PBMCs, taken before TCRalphabeta/CD19-depleted stem cell transplant. The chain joins TRBV5-4 to TRBJ1-2; a weak D match, TRBD1 (5 bases). The clonotype originates from a girl aged 2-10 years with congenital amegakaryocytic thrombocytopenia, due to receive a stem cell transplant. The CDR3 region has the DNA TGTGCCAGCAGCTTTTCTTCCGGTAGGGGACTCTATGGCTACACCTTC. Protein: CASSFSSGRGLYGYTF.